Shown below are 14 T cell receptor beta chains from a single sample sequenced in a study of cytomegalovirus exposure and HLA in healthy donors. Researchers ran the PCR with 60 Vbeta and 13 Jbeta primers. The table came from immunoSEQ multiplex PCR; TCRdb's copy has only in-frame clones and leaves some out. The table shows roughly 150,000 clones, with 65% to 80% occurring only once. The source material was PBMCs. Receptors were obtained from a woman aged 35 to 49 in good health and CMV-seropositive.

The table lists this clone with a count of one. V and J are TRBV2 and TRBJ2-5; 12 nucleotides line up with TRBD2. The CDR3 extends over 16 amino acids. CDR1 is SNHLY, CDR2 FYNNEI, per germline. V trimming: 6 bases; J trimming: 8 bases; junction bases outside the gene matches: 13. CDR3: CASRPTSGGPSGTQYF. The DNA of the CDR3 is TGTGCCAGCAGGCCAACTAGCGGGGGGCCGTCGGGCACCCAGTACTTC.

The rearrangement joins TRBV7-7 to TRBJ2-5, with 8 nucleotides matching TRBD2. Trimming took 5 bases from V and 2 from J; bases not matched to a gene: 7. Germline V CDR1 and CDR2: SSHAT, FNYEAQ (reference sequence). This CDR3 contains 15 residues. In DNA, the CDR3 is TGTGCCAGCAGCAGAGGGACTAGAGAACAAGAGACCCAGTACTTC. Translation gives CASSRGTREQETQYF.

CDR3 sequence reads: CASSQGGPSSETQYF. In nucleotides, the CDR3 is TGTGCCAGCAGCCAAGGGGGGCCCAGTTCGGAGACCCAGTACTTC. This chain links TRBV14 with TRBJ2-5; tentative D call: TRBD1 (6 bases). This CDR3 contains 15 residues. Germline V lookup: CDR1 SGHDN, CDR2 FVKESK. The ends were cut back, 1 base at V and 5 bases at J, with 14 bases in the middle.

This clone was recorded once. The chain uses TRBV5-5 and TRBJ1-1; no firm D call. Per the germline V gene, CDR1 is SGHKS and CDR2 is YYEKEE (reference sequence). The CDR3 contains 14 residues. Trimming removed 0 bases at V and 6 bases at J, with 12 bases between. DNA for the CDR3: TGTGCCAGCAGCTTGGCCAGTGAGGTGGCTGAAGCTTTCTTT. Translated: CASSLASEVAEAFF. Looking up the rest from reference TRBV5-5 and TRBJ1-1 gives the full variable domain: DAGVTQSPTHLIKTRGQQVTLRCSPISGHKSVSWYQQVLGQGPQFIFQYYEKEERGRGNFPDRFSARQFPNYSSELNVNALLLGDSALYLCASSLASEVAEAFFGQGTRLTVV.

The chain is built from TRBV6-5 and TRBJ1-1, with 10 bases lining up with TRBD1. The CDR3 contains 12 residues. From germline, CDR1 is MNHEY and CDR2 SVGAGI. With V trimmed by 6 bases and J by 8 bases, 3 bases remained unmatched. CDR3 protein: CASRTGGEEAFF. CDR3 DNA sequence: TGTGCCAGCAGGACAGGGGGCGAAGAAGCTTTCTTT.

This clone was detected only once. J is TRBJ1-6 and V is TRBV30; TRBD1 agrees at 9 bases. The CDR3 extends over 15 amino acids. Germline loops: CDR1 GTSNPN, CDR2 SVGIG (reference sequence). Germline trimming cut 3 bases from V and 9 bases from J; bases unmatched to any gene: 9. The CDR3 loop reads CAWRLQGAMGSPLHF. The CDR3 nucleotides are TGTGCCTGGAGATTACAGGGGGCAATGGGTTCACCCCTCCACTTT.

This clone was seen only a few times. The genes are TRBV27 and TRBJ2-3, with TRBD2 matching over 10 bases. With 5 bases clipped from V and 2 bases from J, the junction kept 10 bases outside the gene matches. The CDR3 covers 17 residues. Germline-derived CDR1 and CDR2 are MNHEY and SMNVEV (reference sequence). CDR3 sequence reads: CASSRLAGTRFTDTQYF. DNA for the CDR3: TGTGCCAGCAGTAGACTAGCGGGTACCCGGTTCACAGATACGCAGTATTTT.

This rearrangement joins TRBV30 to TRBJ1-4; the D is unclear. V was shortened by 2 bases and J by 4 bases, with 11 bases between the two germline ends. Germline V gene lookup returns CDR1 GTSNPN and CDR2 SVGIG (reference sequence). The CDR3 length is 14 residues. This CDR3 is CAWSLNHGNEKLFF. The CDR3 DNA reads as TGTGCCTGGAGTCTTAATCACGGTAATGAAAAACTGTTTTTT.

This clone was seen a handful of times. The chain carries TRBV19 and TRBJ1-1; D is ambiguous. V was cut by 4 bases and J by 6 bases, with 6 bases left in between. The CDR3 spans 11 residues. Germline loops: CDR1 LNHDA, CDR2 SQIVND (reference sequence). The CDR3 region has the DNA TGTGCCAGTAGTAACATGGCTGAAGCTTTCTTT. Translating it yields CASSNMAEAFF.

The gene calls are TRBV5-6 and TRBJ2-7, with TRBD2 matching over 9 bases. The ends lost 2 bases at V and 4 bases at J; junction bases unmatched: 4. Per germline, CDR1 SGHDT and CDR2 YYEEEE. The CDR3 runs 14 residues. In nucleotides, the CDR3 is TGTGCCAGCAGCTTCAAAAGCGGGGGGTACGAGCAGTACTTC. It yields the protein CASSFKSGGYEQYF.

This clone was seen more than once but under ten times. Written as DNA, the CDR3 is TGTGCCAGCAGTTTATATAATCTCCAGGGGGGTAACGATACGCAGTATTTT. Translation gives CASSLYNLQGGNDTQYF. The rearrangement uses TRBV28 and TRBJ2-3; perhaps TRBD1 as D (7 bases). This CDR3 is 17 amino acids long. Germline V gives CDR1 MDHEN, CDR2 SYDVKM. V gave up 1 base and J gave up 6 bases, with 20 bases separating them.

This sequence joins TRBV18 and TRBJ1-4; TRBD1 aligns across 7 bases. Germline V gene sequence: CDR1 KGHSH, CDR2 LQKENI. This CDR3 spans 13 amino acids. The V and J ends lost 3 bases and 10 bases, in that order; junction bases with no gene match: 5. The DNA of the CDR3 is TGTGCCAGCTCACCTGATGACAGGGTAAAACTGTTTTTT. This sequence encodes CASSPDDRVKLFF.

The sample holds one count of this clone. The chain couples TRBV30 to TRBJ1-2; no firm D call. Germline V gene lookup returns CDR1 GTSNPN and CDR2 SVGIG (reference sequence). The V gene lost 4 bases and the J gene lost 4 bases, with 10 bases spanning the gap. The CDR3 length is 12 residues. Here the CDR3 reads CAWNEGLYGYTF. DNA of the CDR3: TGTGCCTGGAATGAGGGTCTCTATGGCTACACCTTC.

The chain has TRBV9 and TRBJ2-1; TRBD1 matches at 9 bases. The CDR3 totals 15 residues. With 0 bases clipped from V and 6 bases from J, the junction kept 4 bases outside the gene matches. Germline V gene sequence: CDR1 SGDLS, CDR2 YYNGEE. CDR3 DNA sequence: TGTGCCAGCAGCGTAGAACAGGGGGCCAGCAATGAGCAGTTCTTC. Amino acids: CASSVEQGASNEQFF. Using reference TRBV9 and TRBJ2-1 for the parts outside the CDR3, the full variable domain is DSGVTQTPKHLITATGQRVTLRCSPRSGDLSVYWYQQSLDQGLQFLIQYYNGEERAKGNILERFSAQQFPDLHSELNLSSLELGDSALYFCASSVEQGASNEQFFGPGTRLTVL.